This entry features one TCR beta chain sequence. The table lists this clonotype with a few counts. Its antigen target is currently unknown. Base qualities are missing; no much larger clone stands one base away. The sample's time point label, in plain terms: persistent/refractory GD, antithyroid drugs over 5 years with positive TRAb. RNA was extracted from PBMCs in TRIzol for both TCR sequencing and RNA sequencing. The diagnosis of Graves' disease was made according to American Thyroid Association guidelines. Patients for the study were recruited at an endocrinology department in Xi'an, China. Each patient gave around 9.2 milliliters of peripheral blood, collected in an EDTA anticoagulant tube. Ficoll Paque Plus density gradient separation was used to isolate PBMCs, and no additional T cell sorting was done. An Agilent 2100 Bioanalyzer and agarose gel were used to assess RNA quality, and a NanoDrop 2000 was used to measure RNA concentration.

To prepare the library, multiplex PCR was applied. Instrument on record: Illumina HiSeq 4000. TCR beta libraries were built with iRepertoire HTBI primers and Arm-PCR amplification of CDR3 regions. PCR products were gel purified before sequencing. In the paper's pipeline: Gene usage analysis of CDR3 amino acid clonotypes relied on the approximately 60 TRBV and 12 to 15 TRBJ segments identified across samples. COPE and FqMerger were used to merge filtered high-quality paired reads into contigs. BLAST was used to align contigs to the IMGT TRBV, TRBD and TRBJ reference genes, and CDR3 was defined following IMGT. Clonotypes above 0.1% frequency were classified as highly expanded clones. Shannon entropy was used to measure repertoire diversity, and the Gini coefficient was used to measure V-J evenness. A clonotype found in more than one individual was treated as public. TCRdb passed the public sequencing reads through fastp at Q25 and MiXCR, retaining productive beta sequences. Records with the same CDR3 protein are collapsed into one entry carrying the most frequent genes and DNA. What appears here as the V and J calls and clone size reflects TCRdb's work, not the paper's. Here the sample has hundreds of thousands of distinct CDR3 sequences; approximately 21% occur a single time. The ten most abundant clones make up over 6% of the sample.

This specimen comes from a study of regulatory T cells in long-lasting Graves disease (dated by TCRdb to the early 2020s). With regard to the full study: To count as having persistent Graves' disease, a patient had to have received antithyroid drug treatment for over 5 years with TSH receptor autoantibodies remaining persistently positive. TCR sequencing covered roughly 13 persistent and around 20 newly diagnosed Graves' disease patients, around 35 samples in total. The study was registered as a clinical trial and conducted in China. This study used TCR sequencing and RNA sequencing of peripheral blood to compare persistent Graves' disease patients against newly diagnosed Graves' disease patients. Antithyroid drugs had been taken for about 10.3 years on average by persistent Graves' disease patients in the clinical cohort. What the work shows at the level of the full study, not this receptor alone: As a limitation, the authors acknowledged that the small sample size may reduce accuracy. A larger number of public clonotypes was shared among persistent patients (2,741) than among newly diagnosed patients (about 990). Persistent Graves' disease patients showed lower TCR Shannon entropy and fewer highly expanded clones than newly diagnosed patients, suggesting clonal expansion. Sequencing and analysis were limited to the TCR beta chain. Peripheral blood alone was examined, since thyroid tissue, which constituted the primary lesion, could not be accessed. Preferential use of TRBV28, TRBJ1-2 and TRBJ2-5 was observed in persistent disease, whereas TRBV20-1 and TRBJ2-1 were favored in newly diagnosed disease.

According to the germline V gene, CDR1 reads SGHRS and CDR2 reads YFSETQ. The CDR3 runs 14 amino acids, cysteine and phenylalanine included. Just the 42-base CDR3 DNA is kept, in frame starting at base 1. The V end loses 0 bases and the J end loses 4 bases, and a stretch of 10 bases separates them. The sample in question was peripheral blood mononuclear cells (PBMCs), obtained when the disease was refractory, from a patient treated with antithyroid drugs. This chain joins TRBV5-1 to TRBJ1-2, with no reliable assignment of the D segment. This sequence originates from a female donor with Graves disease. The nucleotides are TGCGCCAGCAGCTTGGTCGCTCCGTCCTATGGCTACACCTTC. Its amino acids are CASSLVAPSYGYTF.